This T cell receptor (beta chain) is drawn from a study of T-cell reconstitution after alpha-beta-depleted transplantation in children. This sample's TCRbeta library carried unique molecular identifier barcodes. MiXCR, run by TCRdb on the PCR reads, gives a single entry per CDR3 protein. The sample lists roughly 400,000 distinct CDR3 sequences; over 20% were seen once. This clonotype was seen a handful of times. The germline CDR1 and CDR2 sequences are DFQATT and SNEGSKA (reference sequence). J lost 6 bases, V lost 4 bases, and 14 bases had no gene match. The CDR3 covers 16 residues. V usage is TRBV20-1 and J usage is TRBJ2-3; 9 nucleotides match TRBD2. The sample was PBMCs from the stem cell graft donor, taken from the stem cell graft. The clonotype originates from a human donor who donated a stem cell graft to a child with acute myeloid leukemia. The CDR3 here is CSAKGYAGGSTDTQYF. CDR3 sequence (DNA): TGCAGTGCTAAAGGATATGCGGGAGGGAGTACCGATACGCAGTATTTT.